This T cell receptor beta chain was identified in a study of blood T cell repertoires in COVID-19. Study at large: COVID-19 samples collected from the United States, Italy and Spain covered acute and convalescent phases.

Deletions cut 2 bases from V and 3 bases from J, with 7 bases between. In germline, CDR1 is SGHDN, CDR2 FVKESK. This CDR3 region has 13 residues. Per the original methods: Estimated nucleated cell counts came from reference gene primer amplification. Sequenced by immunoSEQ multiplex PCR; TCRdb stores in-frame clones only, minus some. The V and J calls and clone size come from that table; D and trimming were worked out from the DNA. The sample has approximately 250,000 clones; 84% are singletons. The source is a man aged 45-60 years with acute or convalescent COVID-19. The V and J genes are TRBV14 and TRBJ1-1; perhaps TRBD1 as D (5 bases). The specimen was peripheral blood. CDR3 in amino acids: CASSQRQYTEAFF. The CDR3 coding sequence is TGTGCCAGCAGCCAAAGACAGTACACTGAAGCTTTCTTT.